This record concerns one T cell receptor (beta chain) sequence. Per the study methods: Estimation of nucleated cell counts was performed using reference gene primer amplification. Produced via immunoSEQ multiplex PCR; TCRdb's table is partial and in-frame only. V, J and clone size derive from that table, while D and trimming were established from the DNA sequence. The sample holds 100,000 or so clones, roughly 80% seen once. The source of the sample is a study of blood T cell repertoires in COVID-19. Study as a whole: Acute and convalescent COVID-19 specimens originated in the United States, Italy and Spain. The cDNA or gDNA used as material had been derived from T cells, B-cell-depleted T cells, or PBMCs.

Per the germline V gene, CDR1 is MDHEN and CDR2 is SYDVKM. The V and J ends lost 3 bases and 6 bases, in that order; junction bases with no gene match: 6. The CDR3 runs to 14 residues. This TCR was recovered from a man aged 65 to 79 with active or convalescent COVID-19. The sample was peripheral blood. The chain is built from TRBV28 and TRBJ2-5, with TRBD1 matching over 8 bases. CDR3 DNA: TGTGCCAGCAGTTTCAGGACAGGGCTACAGACCCAGTACTTC. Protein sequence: CASSFRTGLQTQYF.